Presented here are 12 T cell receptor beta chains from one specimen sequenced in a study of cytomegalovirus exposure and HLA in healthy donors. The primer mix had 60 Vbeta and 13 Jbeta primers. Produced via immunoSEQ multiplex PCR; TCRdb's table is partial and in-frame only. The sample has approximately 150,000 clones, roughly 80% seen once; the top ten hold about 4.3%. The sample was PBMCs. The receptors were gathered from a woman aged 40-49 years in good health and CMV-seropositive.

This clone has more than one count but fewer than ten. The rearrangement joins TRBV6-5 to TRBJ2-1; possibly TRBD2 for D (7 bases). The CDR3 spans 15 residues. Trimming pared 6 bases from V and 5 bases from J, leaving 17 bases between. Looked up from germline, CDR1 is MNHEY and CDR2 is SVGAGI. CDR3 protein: CASSSLAGADNEQFF. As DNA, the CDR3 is TGTGCCAGCAGCTCCCTGGCGGGGGCCGACAATGAGCAGTTCTTC.

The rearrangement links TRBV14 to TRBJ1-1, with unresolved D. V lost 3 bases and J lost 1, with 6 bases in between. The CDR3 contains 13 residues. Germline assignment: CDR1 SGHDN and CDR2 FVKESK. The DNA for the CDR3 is TGTGCCAGCAGCCAGACAAGGAACACTGAAGCTTTCTTT. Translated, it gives CASSQTRNTEAFF.

CDR3 nucleotide sequence: TGTGCCAGCAGCGAGGGACAGGCGAACACTGAAGCTTTCTTT. This translates into CASSEGQANTEAFF. The gene calls are TRBV9 and TRBJ1-1; 8 bases agree with TRBD1. V lost 3 bases and J lost 1; bases outside the gene matches: 2. Germline values: CDR1 SGDLS, CDR2 YYNGEE. This CDR3 comprises 14 residues.

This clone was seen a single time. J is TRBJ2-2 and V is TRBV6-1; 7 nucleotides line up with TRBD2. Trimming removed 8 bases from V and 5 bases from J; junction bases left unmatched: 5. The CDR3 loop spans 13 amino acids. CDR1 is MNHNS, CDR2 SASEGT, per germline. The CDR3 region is CASSDGGTGELFF. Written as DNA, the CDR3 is TGTGCCAGCTCCGACGGGGGGACCGGGGAGCTGTTTTTT.

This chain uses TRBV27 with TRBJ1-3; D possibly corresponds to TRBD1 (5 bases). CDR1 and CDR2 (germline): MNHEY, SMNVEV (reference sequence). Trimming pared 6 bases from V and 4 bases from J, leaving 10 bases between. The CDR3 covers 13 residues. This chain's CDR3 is CASSRGKGNTIYF. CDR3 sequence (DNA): TGTGCCAGCAGCCGGGGGAAGGGAAACACCATATATTTT.

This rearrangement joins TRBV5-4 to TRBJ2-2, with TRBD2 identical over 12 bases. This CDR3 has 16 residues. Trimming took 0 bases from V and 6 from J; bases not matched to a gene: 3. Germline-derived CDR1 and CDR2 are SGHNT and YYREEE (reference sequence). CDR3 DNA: TGTGCCAGCAGCTTGGGGACTAGCGGGATGTCCGGGGAGCTGTTTTTT. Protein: CASSLGTSGMSGELFF.

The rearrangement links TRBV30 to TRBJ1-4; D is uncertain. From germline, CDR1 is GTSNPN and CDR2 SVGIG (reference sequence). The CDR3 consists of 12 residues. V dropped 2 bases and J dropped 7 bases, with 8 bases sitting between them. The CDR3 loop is CAWSSGVEKLFF. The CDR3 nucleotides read TGTGCCTGGAGTTCAGGTGTTGAAAAACTGTTTTTT.

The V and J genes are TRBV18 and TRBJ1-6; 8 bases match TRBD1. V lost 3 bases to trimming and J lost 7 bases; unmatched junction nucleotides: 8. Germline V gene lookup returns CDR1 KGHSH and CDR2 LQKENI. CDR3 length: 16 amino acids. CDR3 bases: TGTGCCAGCTCACCCCTAGGACAGGGTAGGAATTCACCCCTCCACTTT. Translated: CASSPLGQGRNSPLHF.

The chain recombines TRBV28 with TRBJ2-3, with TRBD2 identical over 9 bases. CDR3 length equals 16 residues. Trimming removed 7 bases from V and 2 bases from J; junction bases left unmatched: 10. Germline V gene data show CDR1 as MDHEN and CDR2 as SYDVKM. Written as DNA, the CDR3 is TGTGCCAGCACCCCCGCGGGAGGGCCCGACACAGATACGCAGTATTTT. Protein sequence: CASTPAGGPDTDTQYF. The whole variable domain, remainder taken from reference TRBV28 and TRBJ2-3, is DVKVTQSSRYLVKRTGEKVFLECVQDMDHENMFWYRQDPGLGLRLIYFSYDVKMKEKGDIPEGYSVSREKKERFSLILESASTNQTSMYLCASTPAGGPDTDTQYFGPGTRLTVL.

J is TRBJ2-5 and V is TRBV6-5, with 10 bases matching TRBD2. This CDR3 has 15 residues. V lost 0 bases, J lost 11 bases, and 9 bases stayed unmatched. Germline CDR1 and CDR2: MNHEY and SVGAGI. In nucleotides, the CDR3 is TGTGCCAGCAGTTACTCGGGACTAGCGATAAGGGAGCAGTACTTC. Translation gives CASSYSGLAIREQYF.

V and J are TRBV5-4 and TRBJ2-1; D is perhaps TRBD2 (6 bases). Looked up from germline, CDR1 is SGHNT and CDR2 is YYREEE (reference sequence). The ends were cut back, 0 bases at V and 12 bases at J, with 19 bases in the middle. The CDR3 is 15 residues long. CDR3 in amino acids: CASSLEGLLGKRQFF. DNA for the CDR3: TGTGCCAGCAGCTTGGAGGGACTTCTGGGCAAAAGGCAGTTCTTC.

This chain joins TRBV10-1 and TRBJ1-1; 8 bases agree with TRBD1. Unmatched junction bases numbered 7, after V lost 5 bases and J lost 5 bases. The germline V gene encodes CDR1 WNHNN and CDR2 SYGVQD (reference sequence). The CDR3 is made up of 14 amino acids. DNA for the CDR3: TGCGCCAGCAGTACCGGGACAGGCCGGACTGAAGCTTTCTTT. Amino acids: CASSTGTGRTEAFF.